This record covers a single T cell receptor beta chain. The length of the CDR3 is 15 residues. Germline CDR1 is WSHSY and CDR2 is SAAADI. The sample originates from a study of regulatory T cells in long-lasting Graves disease. Time point here: persistent/refractory GD, antithyroid drugs over 5 years with positive TRAb. Isolated PBMC RNA provided the starting material for the TCR library. Under American Thyroid Association guidelines, Graves' disease was diagnosed. Into tubes containing EDTA, roughly 8.3 milliliters of peripheral blood were drawn. Sequencing libraries for TCR beta were prepared with iRepertoire HTBI primers and Arm-PCR of CDR3 regions. MiXCR was run by TCRdb on the multiplex PCR reads, yielding one entry per CDR3 protein. The sample yields about 430,000 distinct CDR3 sequences, over 20% seen once.

The input for sequencing was peripheral blood mononuclear cells (PBMCs), taken when the disease was refractory, from a patient treated with antithyroid drugs. This clonotype was sampled from a female donor with Graves disease. The chain carries TRBV10-2 and TRBJ2-4, with D tentatively TRBD1 (6 bases). The DNA end favors TRBJ2-3, so the J call may be wrong. CDR3 DNA: TGCGCCAGCAGTGCCGGCACAGGGACCCGACCGACGCAGTATTTT. Translated, it gives CASSAGTGTRPTQYF.